This is a list of T cell receptor beta chains from one sample in a study of graft-versus-host responses after intestinal transplantation. The antigens these receptors bind are not known. The assay was immunoSEQ multiplex PCR, and TCRdb's table has in-frame clones only and misses some. The sample shows over 100,000 clones, over 85% of them seen only once. The sequencing here drew on unstimulated CD4+ T cells sorted from spleen or lymph node cells, taken before intestinal transplant. Receptors were obtained from a human donor who received an intestinal transplant. CDR3s include the opening cysteine and the closing phenylalanine or tryptophan. D genes are given only for firm matches. Some rows mark clone size as missing; the rest say once, few, many or name a class of expanded clone.

d_call j_call v_call clone_size cdr3_nt cdr3_aa
NA TRBJ2-7 TRBV21-1 NA TGTGCCAGCAGCAAAGGAGTCATAAGGGGCCTCTACGAGCAGTACTTC CASSKGVIRGLYEQYF
TRBD2 TRBJ2-5 TRBV5-4 NA TGTGCCAGCAGCTCTACTAGCGGGAGTTTGGTGACCCAGTACTTC CASSSTSGSLVTQYF
TRBD1 TRBJ2-1 TRBV7-3 NA TGTGCCAGCAGACAGGGGGCGGGCAATGAGCAGTTCTTC CASRQGAGNEQFF
TRBD1 TRBJ2-7 TRBV5-1 NA TGCGCCAGCAGCTTAAACAGGGGGGAGAGCGAGCAGTACTTC CASSLNRGESEQYF
NA TRBJ1-3 TRBV6-5 NA TGTGCCAGCAGTCTAGACAGCACCTCTGGAAACACCATATATTTT CASSLDSTSGNTIYF
TRBD2 TRBJ2-3 TRBV30 NA TGTGCCTGGAACAGCGGGAGGGCCGCAGATACGCAGTATTTT CAWNSGRAADTQYF
NA TRBJ2-7 TRBV6-1 NA TGTGCCAGCAGTGAAGGGCGCAGGTACGAGCAGTACTTC CASSEGRRYEQYF
TRBD1 TRBJ2-1 TRBV2 NA TGTGCCAGCAGCCGGGGACAGGGGGCGGGCAATGAGCAGTTCTTC CASSRGQGAGNEQFF
NA TRBJ1-1 TRBV18 NA TGTGCCAGCTCACCCGGACTAAATCCTAACACTGAAGCTTTCTTT CASSPGLNPNTEAFF
NA TRBJ2-5 TRBV18 once TGTGCCAGCTCACCGGCAACGACCCTGGAGACCCAGTACTTC CASSPATTLETQYF
NA TRBJ1-5 TRBV27 once TGTGCCAGCAGTCCAGACAGCTTTAATCAGCCCCAGCATTTT CASSPDSFNQPQHF
NA TRBJ1-1 TRBV30 NA TGTGCCTGGAGTGTACCCCCCTGGGAAGCTTTCTTT CAWSVPPWEAFF
TRBD1 TRBJ2-1 TRBV7-9 NA TGTGCCAGCAGCTTAGGGGGGACAGGGGGCGATGAGCAGTTCTTC CASSLGGTGGDEQFF
NA TRBJ2-7 TRBV28 NA TGTGCCAGCAGTCCCGACGGACCCTACGAGCAGTACTTC CASSPDGPYEQYF
NA TRBJ2-5 TRBV29-1 NA TGCAGCGCCCCCGACGGGGAGACCCAGTACTTC CSAPDGETQYF
NA TRBJ2-7 TRBV6-5 NA TGTGCCAGCAGTTACTCTTCCTCTGCCTCCTACGAGCAGTACTTC CASSYSSSASYEQYF
TRBD1 TRBJ2-5 TRBV5-1 NA TGCGCCAGCTCCCCGGGGGACAGGGAAGAGACCCAGTACTTC CASSPGDREETQYF
TRBD1 TRBJ1-1 TRBV18 NA TGTGCCAGCTCACCCCGGGACAGGGGCTGGACTGAAGCTTTCTTT CASSPRDRGWTEAFF
TRBD2 TRBJ2-3 TRBV28 NA TGTGCCAGCAGTTTTGGGACTAGTCGCACAGATACGCAGTATTTT CASSFGTSRTDTQYF
NA TRBJ1-5 TRBV18 NA TGTGCCAGCTCACCCTCGACGGGGAATCAGCCCCAGCATTTT CASSPSTGNQPQHF
NA TRBJ2-5 TRBV28 once TGTGCCAGCAGCCCCTTGATGGTAGCCAGCGCCTTAGGGACCCAGTACTTC CASSPLMVASALGTQYF
NA TRBJ2-7 TRBV2 NA TGTGCCAGCACCACGGACTCCTACGAGCAGTACTTC CASTTDSYEQYF
TRBD1 TRBJ1-2 TRBV5-7 once TGTGCCAGCAGCTTGCCGACAGGGGGAGATGATGGCTACACCTTC CASSLPTGGDDGYTF
TRBD1 TRBJ2-7 TRBV7-6 NA TGTGCCAGCAGCTTAGAGGGACAGTCCTACGAGCAGTACTTC CASSLEGQSYEQYF
NA TRBJ2-1 TRBV4-1 NA TGCGCCAGCAGCCAAGATTTCCTCCAGCAGTTAGGCTACAATGAGCAGTTCTTC CASSQDFLQQLGYNEQFF
NA TRBJ2-1 TRBV25-1 NA TGTGCCAGCAGTGAATATCCTCTAGGAGCGCAGTTCTTC CASSEYPLGAQFF
NA TRBJ2-2 TRBV7-9 NA TGTGCCAGCAGCCGACTAGTCAACACCGGGGAGCTGTTTTTT CASSRLVNTGELFF
TRBD1 TRBJ2-3 TRBV28 NA TGTGCCAGCAGTAGCCAGGGGGTTAGGGGCACAGATACGCAGTATTTT CASSSQGVRGTDTQYF
NA TRBJ2-1 TRBV4-2 NA TGTGCCAGCAGCCAAGATGGGAGTGCCAATGAGCAGTTCTTC CASSQDGSANEQFF
NA TRBJ1-1 TRBV6-6 NA TGTGCCAGCAGACCGACAGCTATGAACACTGAAGCTTTCTTT CASRPTAMNTEAFF
TRBD1 TRBJ2-1 TRBV5-1 NA TGCGCCAGCAGCTCGGGACAGGGGGCCAGCAATGAGCAGTTCTTC CASSSGQGASNEQFF
NA TRBJ1-5 TRBV5-4 NA TGTGCCAGCAGCTTGGGCCCTTATAGCAATCAGCCCCAGCATTTT CASSLGPYSNQPQHF
TRBD2 TRBJ2-1 TRBV29-1 NA TGCAGCGTTGTTATAGCGGGAGTACTCAATGAGCAGTTCTTC CSVVIAGVLNEQFF
NA TRBJ2-5 TRBV6-6 NA TGTGCCAGCAGTTACTCCGGGACCCAAGAGACCCAGTACTTC CASSYSGTQETQYF
TRBD2 TRBJ2-5 TRBV30 NA TGTGCCTGGAGCCGGGGGGACCAGACCCAGTACTTC CAWSRGDQTQYF
NA TRBJ1-1 TRBV5-8 NA TGTGCCAGCAGCCGGGGGTTTCAATCGAACACTGAAGCTTTCTTT CASSRGFQSNTEAFF
NA TRBJ2-1 TRBV20-1 NA TGCAGTGCCGTTGGGAATGAGCAGTTCTTC CSAVGNEQFF
TRBD1 TRBJ2-3 TRBV5-1 NA TGCGCCAGCAGCTGGGGGACAGGGAAAGATACGCAGTATTTT CASSWGTGKDTQYF
NA TRBJ2-3 TRBV9 NA TGTGCCAGCAGCGTAGCAGGGGTAGATACGCAGTATTTT CASSVAGVDTQYF
NA TRBJ2-1 TRBV5-1 NA TGCGCCAGCAGGGCTTCCTACAATGAGCAGTTCTTC CASRASYNEQFF
NA TRBJ1-5 TRBV28 NA TGTGCCAGCAGTTACAAAGGCAATCAGCCCCAGCATTTT CASSYKGNQPQHF
NA TRBJ2-4 TRBV27 NA TGTGCCAGCAGTTTAGGGGGAGCGCGGAAAAACATTCAGTACTTC CASSLGGARKNIQYF
NA TRBJ2-2 TRBV29-1 NA TGCAGCGCAATACTCCTCCCGGGAACCGGGGAGCTGTTTTTT CSAILLPGTGELFF
NA TRBJ1-1 TRBV27 NA TGTGCCAGCAGTAAATGGGGGGGGAAGGATGCGAACACTGAAGCTTTCTTT CASSKWGGKDANTEAFF
NA TRBJ2-3 TRBV7-9 NA TGTGCCAGCAGGTCGACAGATAGCACAGATACGCAGTATTTT CASRSTDSTDTQYF
NA TRBJ1-4 TRBV6-5 NA TGTGCCAGCGGCACCTTTAACAAGAATGAAAAACTGTTTTTT CASGTFNKNEKLFF
TRBD2 TRBJ2-7 TRBV28 NA TGTGCCAGCAGTTTAGCCCTAGCGGGGTACGAGCAGTACTTC CASSLALAGYEQYF
TRBD2 TRBJ2-1 TRBV10-1 NA TGCGCCAGCCGGGAAAGGCCGGGACTAGCTTTCAATGAGCAGTTCTTC CASRERPGLAFNEQFF